Shown below are 7 T cell receptor beta chains from a single sample sequenced in a study of neurological immune-mediated disorders. TCRdb reprocessed the 5' RACE reads with MiXCR, giving one entry per CDR3 protein. This table has 20,000 to 30,000 distinct CDR3 sequences, about 2.6% appearing once. Sequenced: PBMCs. The receptors were sampled from a woman aged 50 to 60 with multiple sclerosis.

There are many counts of this clonotype. One junction end disagrees with the germline gene, perhaps due to a read error. V gene TRBV20-1 combines with J gene TRBJ1-5; 7 nucleotides agree with TRBD1. Germline lookup yields CDR1 DFQATT and CDR2 SNEGSKA (reference sequence). CDR3 length: 16 amino acids. Here the CDR3 reads CSARDYKTGIFQPQNF. CDR3 nucleotide sequence: TGCAGTGCTAGAGATTACAAGACAGGGATTTTCCAGCCCCAGAATTTT.

This clonotype was picked up many times. This sequence joins TRBV9 and TRBJ2-7; 9 bases fit TRBD1. The CDR3 contains 16 residues. Trimming at V came to 0 bases and at J to 5 bases, leaving 9 bases not matched to a gene. Germline V gene lookup returns CDR1 SGDLS and CDR2 YYNGEE. CDR3 amino acids: CASSVGSRDRVNEQYF. DNA of the CDR3: TGTGCCAGCAGCGTAGGTAGTCGGGACAGGGTAAACGAGCAGTACTTC. The whole variable domain, filled in from reference TRBV9 and TRBJ2-7, reads DSGVTQTPKHLITATGQRVTLRCSPRSGDLSVYWYQQSLDQGLQFLIQYYNGEERAKGNILERFSAQQFPDLHSELNLSSLELGDSALYFCASSVGSRDRVNEQYFGPGTRLTVT.

By share of the sample, this clonotype is medium-sized. The V gene is TRBV10-3, the J gene TRBJ2-7; TRBD2 aligns across 9 bases. The CDR3 is made up of 14 amino acids. In germline, CDR1 is ENHRY, CDR2 SYGVKD. V lost 6 bases and J lost 0; bases outside the gene matches: 3. CDR3 residues: CAISRSGSSYEQYF. The DNA for the CDR3 is TGTGCCATCAGCCGTAGCGGGAGCTCCTACGAGCAGTACTTC.

This clonotype was counted many times. This chain joins TRBV20-1 and TRBJ2-7, with D perhaps matching TRBD2 (6 bases). This CDR3 is built from 13 residues. V gave up 5 bases and J gave up 0 bases, with 11 bases separating them. CDR1 DFQATT and CDR2 SNEGSKA come from the germline V gene (reference sequence). CDR3 amino acids: CSAWEDSSYEQYF. The CDR3 DNA sequence: TGCAGTGCTTGGGAGGATAGCTCCTACGAGCAGTACTTC.

The genes are TRBV29-1 and TRBJ2-1; TRBD2 matches 9 bases. The CDR3 has 14 residues. The ends lost 2 bases at V and 2 bases at J; junction bases unmatched: 1. From germline, CDR1 is SQVTM and CDR2 ANQGSEA. The CDR3 reads CSVELAGTYNEQFF. As DNA, the CDR3 is TGCAGCGTTGAACTAGCGGGGACCTACAATGAGCAGTTCTTC.

In this sample, this clonotype turned up many times. The chain is built from TRBV20-1 and TRBJ1-1, with 8 bases fitting TRBD1. J was trimmed by 0 bases and V by 6 bases; bases with no gene match: 9. The length of the CDR3 is 15 residues. CDR1 is DFQATT, CDR2 SNEGSKA, per germline (reference sequence). CDR3 coding DNA: TGCAGTGCCGGGACAGGTCGGGGGATGAACACTGAAGCTTTCTTT. Its protein product is CSAGTGRGMNTEAFF.

This clonotype is medium-sized in the sample. This chain uses TRBV20-1 with TRBJ2-7; 10 nucleotides match TRBD1. The CDR3 has 14 residues. V trimming: 1 base; J trimming: 3 bases; junction bases outside the gene matches: 3. Per the germline V gene, CDR1 is DFQATT and CDR2 is SNEGSKA (reference sequence). The CDR3 region is CSARAGTGVYEQYF. In nucleotides, the CDR3 is TGCAGTGCTAGAGCCGGGACAGGGGTCTACGAGCAGTACTTC.